These 10 T cell receptor beta chains originate from one sample sequenced in a study of OX40 agonist ivuxolimab in advanced cancers. The repertoire was sequenced with immunoSEQ multiplex PCR; TCRdb's copy has only in-frame clones and lacks some. Among fewer than 100,000 clones listed, over 75% were seen once. The source was CD4+ or CD8+ T cells sorted from blood, collected in a trial of the OX40 agonist ivuxolimab. The receptors derive from an adult with an advanced solid tumor such as melanoma, head and neck, liver or kidney cancer.

This clone was counted between two and nine times. In the same sample, other DNA sequences code for this CDR3. V usage is TRBV9 and J usage is TRBJ1-1; D possibly corresponds to TRBD1 (6 bases). The ends were cut back, 0 bases at V and 0 bases at J, with 9 bases in the middle. The CDR3 runs 15 residues. CDR1 and CDR2 (germline): SGDLS, YYNGEE. CDR3 residues: CASSVGGGLNTEAFF. In DNA form, the CDR3 reads TGTGCCAGCAGCGTAGGAGGGGGACTGAACACTGAAGCTTTCTTT.

The chain couples TRBV4-3 to TRBJ1-3, with a possible D match to TRBD1 (5 bases). The CDR3 length is 17 residues. The V end was cut by 3 bases, the J end by 2 bases, with 17 bases between. Germline-derived CDR1 and CDR2 are LGHNA and YSLEER. The CDR3: CASSQVLSRQPGNTIYF. CDR3 sequence (DNA): TGCGCCAGCAGCCAGGTTCTCTCGAGACAGCCTGGAAACACCATATATTTT.

The chain combines TRBV5-8 with TRBJ2-7; D ambiguous. V shed 5 bases and J shed 11 bases, with 23 bases lying between them. The germline V gene has CDR1 SGHTS and CDR2 YDEGEE. This CDR3 region has 14 residues. The CDR3, as DNA: TGTGCCAGCAGTCACTCCGCGGACCTCAACGACGAGTACTTC. Translated, it gives CASSHSADLNDEYF. The full variable domain, completed using reference TRBV5-8 and TRBJ2-7, is EAGVTQSPTHLIKTRGQQATLRCSPISGHTSVYWYQQALGLGLQFLLWYDEGEERNRGNFPPRFSGRQFPNYSSELNVNALELEDSALYLCASSHSADLNDEYFGPGTRLTVT.

In its sample, this clone was seen a few times. This specimen includes other DNA sequences encoding the same CDR3. This chain links TRBV6-1 with TRBJ2-7; 8 positions match TRBD1. The CDR3 is 12 amino acids. The trim removed 6 bases at V and 2 bases at J, leaving 0 bases unmatched. Germline assignment: CDR1 MNHNS and CDR2 SASEGT. In DNA form, the CDR3 reads TGTGCCAGCAGCAGGGGGCCCTACGAGCAGTACTTC. Its protein product is CASSRGPYEQYF.

This rearrangement joins TRBV4-3 to TRBJ1-2, with D uncertain. CDR1 is LGHNA, CDR2 YSLEER, per germline. This CDR3 contains 14 residues. Trimming cost V 0 bases and J 2 bases, with 7 bases left between them. The chain's CDR3 is CASSQERSNYGYTF. The CDR3 DNA reads as TGCGCCAGCAGCCAAGAGAGAAGCAACTATGGCTACACCTTC.

The chain recombines TRBV11-1 with TRBJ2-7; unclear D gene. The V gene lost 1 base and the J gene lost 2 bases, with 9 bases spanning the gap. Looked up from germline, CDR1 is SGHAT and CDR2 is FQDESV (reference sequence). The CDR3 is made up of 14 amino acids. The CDR3 DNA sequence: TGTGCCAGCAGCTTAGTAGACACCGCCTACGAGCAGTACTTC. Translation gives CASSLVDTAYEQYF.

This clone was seen a handful of times. The chain recombines TRBV19 with TRBJ1-1, with D unresolved. Deletions cut 5 bases from V and 10 bases from J, with 8 bases between. In germline, CDR1 is LNHDA, CDR2 SQIVND (reference sequence). The CDR3 contains 10 residues. The CDR3 is CASSLHVAFF. CDR3 DNA: TGTGCCAGTAGTCTACACGTAGCTTTCTTT.

V is TRBV14 and J is TRBJ2-2; D is unresolved. Germline CDR1 and CDR2: SGHDN and FVKESK. Trimming removed 4 bases at V and 5 bases at J, with 8 bases between. This CDR3 is built from 13 residues. The CDR3 region is CASSPQLTGELFF. The DNA for the CDR3 is TGTGCCAGCAGCCCCCAACTAACCGGGGAGCTGTTTTTT.

J is TRBJ2-3 and V is TRBV10-2, with TRBD2 matching 9 bases. CDR1 WSHSY and CDR2 SAAADI come from the germline V gene. CDR3 length: 14 residues. The ends lost 11 bases at V and 5 bases at J; junction bases unmatched: 11. CDR3 in DNA: TGCGCCGGACCCTCGGGACTAGCAATAGATACGCAGTATTTT. Its protein product is CAGPSGLAIDTQYF.

This chain connects TRBV6-5 to TRBJ2-7; D is possibly TRBD2 (7 bases). Per germline, CDR1 MNHEY and CDR2 SVGAGI. Trimming took off 0 bases at V and 6 bases at J, with 15 bases between the two ends. This CDR3 has 15 amino acids. The CDR3 nucleotides are TGTGCCAGCAGTTACTCGGCAGGGGCGGGAGTCGAGCAGTACTTC. The encoded protein is CASSYSAGAGVEQYF.